This T cell receptor beta chain emerged from a study of CD8 T cells in ankylosing spondylitis. This clonotype was found a few times. The antigen is not known. The CDR3 runs to 14 residues. From germline, CDR1 is SGDLS and CDR2 YYNGEE. Trimming removed 4 bases at V and 6 bases at J, with 17 bases between. Overall study findings and caveats: Characteristic of ankylosing spondylitis blood, it appeared, was a TCR beta motif comprising about eight highly homologous variants. Reported data indicate significant enrichment of disease-linked clones within matched ankylosing spondylitis synovial fluid. Clones linked to the disease showed a CD8+ phenotype. They occurred at relatively low frequencies in peripheral blood.

Quantitative 5'-RACE was performed with molecular barcodes, and it yielded the TCR beta libraries. TCRdb re-called the 5' RACE reads through MiXCR, storing one row per CDR3 protein. The sample contains some 840,000 distinct CDR3 sequences, 10% to 15% of which appear only once. The chain joins TRBV9 to TRBJ2-7; possible D gene TRBD1, 6 bases. The clonotype was recovered from a male donor with ankylosing spondylitis. Sequencing input: blood, either unsorted or a sorted T cell fraction (not recorded which). The CDR3 DNA follows: TGTGCCAGCAGCCCACAAGTCCAGGGGACCGAGCAGTACTTC. Amino acids: CASSPQVQGTEQYF.